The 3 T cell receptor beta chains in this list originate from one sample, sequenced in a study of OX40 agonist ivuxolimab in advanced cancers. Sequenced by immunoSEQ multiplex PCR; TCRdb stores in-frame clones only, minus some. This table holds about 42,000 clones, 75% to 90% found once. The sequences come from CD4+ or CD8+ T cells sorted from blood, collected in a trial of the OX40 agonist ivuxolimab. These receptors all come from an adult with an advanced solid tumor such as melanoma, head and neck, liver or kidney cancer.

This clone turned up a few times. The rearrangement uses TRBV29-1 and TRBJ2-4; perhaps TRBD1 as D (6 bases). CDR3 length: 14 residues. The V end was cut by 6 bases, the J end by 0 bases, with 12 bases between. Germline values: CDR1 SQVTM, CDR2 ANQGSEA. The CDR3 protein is CSVITGSAKNIQYF. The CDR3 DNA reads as TGCAGCGTCATTACAGGGTCAGCCAAAAACATTCAGTACTTC.

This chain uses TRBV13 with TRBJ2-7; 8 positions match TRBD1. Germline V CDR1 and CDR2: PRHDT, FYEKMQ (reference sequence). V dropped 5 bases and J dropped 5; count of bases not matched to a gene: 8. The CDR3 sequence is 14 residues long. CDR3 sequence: CASSPSGQANEQYF. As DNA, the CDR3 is TGTGCCAGCAGCCCATCGGGACAGGCGAACGAGCAGTACTTC.

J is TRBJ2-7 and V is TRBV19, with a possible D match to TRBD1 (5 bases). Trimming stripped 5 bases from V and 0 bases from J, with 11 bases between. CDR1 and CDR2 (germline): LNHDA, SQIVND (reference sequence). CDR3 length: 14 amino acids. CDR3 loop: CASSEQVSSYEQYF. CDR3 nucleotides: TGTGCCAGTAGTGAACAGGTGAGCTCCTACGAGCAGTACTTC. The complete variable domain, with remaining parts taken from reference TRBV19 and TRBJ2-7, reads DGGITQSPKYLFRKEGQNVTLSCEQNLNHDAMYWYRQDPGQGLRLIYYSQIVNDFQKGDIAEGYSVSREKKESFPLTVTSAQKNPTAFYLCASSEQVSSYEQYFGPGTRLTVT.